The table lists the clone carrying this T cell receptor beta chain with a few counts. Its antigen is still unknown. The data belong to a study of T cells in Graves' hyperthyroidism and ophthalmopathy. Study results and caveats: In simple terms, a model built on 13 V-J features told ophthalmopathy apart from stable hyperthyroidism.

RNA transcripts provided the source from which TCR beta CDR3 regions were amplified. The TCR CDR3 was amplified in a first-round RT-PCR using the HTBI primer set. Using its own MiXCR run on the multiplex PCR reads, TCRdb lists one record per CDR3 protein. This table has some 570,000 distinct CDR3 sequences, 12% to 15% appearing once. Sequenced: blood. The TCR was taken from a woman aged 18-35 years with Graves' ophthalmopathy.

The CDR3 DNA sequence: TGCAGCGTCCCCGGGCAGAACACTGAAGCTTTCTTT. This codes for CSVPGQNTEAFF. This chain connects TRBV29-1 to TRBJ1-1; no clear D. V lost 6 bases and J 1 base, leaving 9 bases between the germline ends. The CDR3 length is 12 residues. Per the germline V gene, CDR1 is SQVTM and CDR2 is ANQGSEA.